The 11 T cell receptor beta chains below were found in one sample sequenced in a study of T cell repertoires in cytomegalovirus infection. Each CDR3 protein is one row after TCRdb ran MiXCR on the reads. The data show hundreds of thousands of distinct CDR3 sequences, 30% to 40% seen once. Their cognate antigens are unknown. Specimen: cultured CD8+ T cells from PBMCs, collected from culture after CMV antigen stimulation. The source of these receptors is a human donor in good health (CMV status not recorded). Some clones in this sample may be carry-over from other donors' samples.

The rearrangement joins TRBV28 to TRBJ2-1; D is perhaps TRBD1 (6 bases). The CDR3 totals 12 residues. Between the trimmed V and J ends, which lost 6 bases and 12 bases, there was a span of 15 bases. Germline CDR1 MDHEN, CDR2 SYDVKM. CDR3 amino acids: CASRIKQGRQFF. Written as DNA, the CDR3 is TGTGCCAGCAGAATTAAACAGGGCCGGCAGTTCTTC.

This clonotype has only a few counts. Possible read error: a much larger clone is one base away. The rearrangement links TRBV7-2 to TRBJ2-7; D could derive from TRBD1 or TRBD2 (5 bases each). The CDR3 contains 13 residues. Per germline, CDR1 SGHTA and CDR2 FQGNSA. The V end was cut by 4 bases, the J end by 6 bases, with 13 bases between. CDR3 residues: CASSSLHGAEQYF. Written as DNA, the CDR3 is TGTGCCAGCAGCTCACTTCACGGGGCCGAGCAGTACTTC.

V usage is TRBV10-2 and J usage is TRBJ2-1; perhaps TRBD2 as D (7 bases). The V end was cut by 6 bases, the J end by 5 bases, with 20 bases between. The CDR3 has 16 residues. Germline V lookup: CDR1 WSHSY, CDR2 SAAADI. CDR3 nucleotide sequence: TGCGCCAGCAGGACTAGATGGGGGGGCCTTGACAATGAGCAGTTCTTC. Protein: CASRTRWGGLDNEQFF.

A few counts support this clonotype. The V gene is TRBV25-1, the J gene TRBJ2-3; 8 bases line up with TRBD2. V trimming: 2 bases; J trimming: 6 bases; junction bases outside the gene matches: 10. From germline, CDR1 is MGHDK and CDR2 SYGVNS. The CDR3 is 16 residues long. The CDR3 region is CASSESSGGPADTQYF. The CDR3 region has the DNA TGTGCCAGCAGTGAAAGTTCGGGGGGGCCTGCGGATACGCAGTATTTT.

The rearrangement joins TRBV12-3 or TRBV12-4 to TRBJ2-1; 9 bases align to TRBD1. This CDR3 is built from 15 residues. After removal of 1 base from V and 7 bases from J, the junction contained 5 bases not matched to a gene. As DNA, the CDR3 is TGTGCCAGCAGTTTAGGGGGACAGGGTAAGAATGAGCAGTTCTTC. It specifies CASSLGGQGKNEQFF.

The table lists this clonotype with a few counts. CDR3 loop: CASSKFYEQYV. The CDR3 DNA follows: TGTGCCAGCTCGAAGTTCTACGAGCAGTACGTC. V usage is TRBV6-4 and J usage is TRBJ2-7; D unresolved. The CDR3 sequence is 11 residues long. Between the trimmed V and J ends, which lost 8 bases and 3 bases, there was a span of 8 bases. Germline V gene data show CDR1 as MRHNA and CDR2 as SNTAGT.

The gene calls are TRBV7-2 and TRBJ2-1, with 8 bases matching TRBD2. The CDR3 spans 17 residues. Germline V CDR1 and CDR2: SGHTA, FQGNSA. The V gene end was trimmed by 2 bases and the J gene end by 6 bases; junction bases not matched to a gene: 12. CDR3 loop: CASSLQILAGGFNEQFF. Written as DNA, the CDR3 is TGTGCCAGCAGCTTACAAATATTGGCGGGGGGCTTCAATGAGCAGTTCTTC.

To note about this clonotype: The junction departs from the called germline gene at one end, perhaps through a read error. V usage is TRBV4-1 and J usage is TRBJ1-1; perhaps TRBD1 as D (5 bases). Germline V gene sequence: CDR1 MGHRA, CDR2 YSYEKL. The CDR3 totals 14 residues. The CDR3 sequence is CASSQVREDTEAFF. CDR3 DNA: TGTGCCAGCAGCCAAGTCAGGGAGGACACTGAAGCTTTCTTT.

The chain has TRBV27 and TRBJ2-7, with 11 bases that match TRBD1. CDR1 is MNHEY and CDR2 is SMNVEV in the germline V gene (reference sequence). This CDR3 comprises 15 residues. The junction had 8 bases not matched to a gene; V was cut back by 3 bases and J by 7 bases. CDR3 residues: CASSFRDRGDREQYF. The CDR3 DNA reads TGTGCCAGCAGTTTCCGGGACAGGGGGGATCGGGAGCAGTACTTC.

Worth noting for this clonotype: One end of the junction is discordant with germline, which a read error may explain. The chain carries TRBV6-1 and TRBJ2-2; no definite D call. The CDR3 runs to 16 residues. Germline CDR1 reads MNHNS; CDR2 reads SASEGT. Here the CDR3 DNA reads TGTGCCAGCAATGAAGTGCCGAACCCGAGCACCGGGGAGCTGTTTTTT. This translates into CASNEVPNPSTGELFF.

The sample holds a few counts of this clonotype. The chain uses TRBV27 and TRBJ2-7; D gene uncertain. CDR3 length equals 13 residues. Germline V gene sequence: CDR1 MNHEY, CDR2 SMNVEV (reference sequence). With 4 bases removed from V and 3 bases from J, the gap between germline ends came to 10 bases. The CDR3 here is CASSSGRYYEQYF. Here the CDR3 DNA reads TGTGCCAGCAGTTCTGGACGTTACTACGAGCAGTACTTC.